This T cell receptor (beta chain) was sequenced for a study of CXCR3-negative and CXCR3-positive naive CD8 T cells. Libraries of TRB cDNA were made by 5' RACE and carried UMIs. TCRdb re-analyzed the 5' RACE reads; it lists each CDR3 protein once, without DNA. The listing contains around 160,000 distinct CDR3 sequences. Remarks on this clonotype: Its antigen remains unknown.

General study results and limits: Relative to CXCR3-negative naive cells, CXCR3-positive naive cells had more hydrophobic TRB CDR3s. High diversity, comparable across both naive subsets, contrasted with much lower diversity in memory CD8+ cells. In naive cells, CXCR3-negative and CXCR3-positive subsets had similar TRBV-TRBJ usage; memory cells differed.

CDR3 length equals 12 residues. In germline, CDR1 is SQVTM, CDR2 ANQGSEA. Triplicate sorts, 300,000 cells apiece, were made for each CD8+ T cell subset. The origin of this receptor is a human donor in good health. Some clones in this sample may be carry-over from other donors' samples. The sample taken for sequencing was naive CXCR3+ CD8+ T cells from blood. Documented subset: CD45RO-CCR7+CD27+CD95- naive CD8+ T cells expressing CXCR3 (TNR3+). The V and J genes are TRBV29-1 and TRBJ2-7. This chain's CDR3 is CSAERGDYEQYF.